The clone carrying this T cell receptor beta chain was counted a single time. Its antigen is unidentified. Germline V gene lookup returns CDR1 SQVTM and CDR2 ANQGSEA. With 4 bases removed from V and 1 base from J, the gap between germline ends came to 13 bases. This CDR3 is built from 14 residues. Repeated repertoire sampling spanned the course of chemoradiotherapy. Sequencing used immunoSEQ multiplex PCR; TCRdb keeps in-frame clones, though not all of them. The data contain under 7,500 clones, roughly three quarters of them singletons. This specimen comes from a study of chemoradiotherapy in HPV16-positive cancers. Points from the study as a whole: In HPV16-positive patients, HPV-responsive T-cell expansion tracked better recurrence-free survival. Candidate HPV-specific clones and E7-related TCR motifs grew in tumor during treatment. Only two HPV16-positive patients supplied the functional HPV-specificity definition.

V is TRBV29-1 and J is TRBJ1-1; possible D gene TRBD1, 5 bases. This sequence originates from a human donor with HPV-associated anogenital cancer. The specimen was tumor tissue, collected from a patient who underwent chemoradiotherapy. CDR3: CSVAWDGENTEAFF. The CDR3 DNA reads TGCAGCGTTGCCTGGGACGGAGAGAACACTGAAGCTTTCTTT.